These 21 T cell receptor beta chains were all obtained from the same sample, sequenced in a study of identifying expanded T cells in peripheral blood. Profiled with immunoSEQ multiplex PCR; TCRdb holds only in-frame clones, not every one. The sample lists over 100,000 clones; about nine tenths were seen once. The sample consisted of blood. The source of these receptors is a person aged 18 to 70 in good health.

Written as DNA, the CDR3 is TGTGCCAGCAGCCCGGACAGGGGTTACAATGAGCAGTTCTTC. As protein: CASSPDRGYNEQFF. The V and J genes are TRBV5-4 and TRBJ2-1; the match to TRBD1 covers 9 bases. This CDR3 comprises 14 residues. Germline trimming cut 4 bases from V and 4 bases from J; bases unmatched to any gene: 3. Germline lookup yields CDR1 SGHNT and CDR2 YYREEE (reference sequence). The full variable domain, completed using reference TRBV5-4 and TRBJ2-1, is ETGVTQSPTHLIKTRGQQVTLRCSSQSGHNTVSWYQQALGQGPQFIFQYYREEENGRGNFPPRFSGLQFPNYSSELNVNALELDDSALYLCASSPDRGYNEQFFGPGTRLTVL.

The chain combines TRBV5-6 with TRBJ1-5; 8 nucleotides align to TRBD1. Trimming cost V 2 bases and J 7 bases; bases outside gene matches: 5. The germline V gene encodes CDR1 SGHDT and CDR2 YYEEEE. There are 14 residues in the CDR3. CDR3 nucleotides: TGTGCCAGCAGCTTCGGACAGGGAGACCAGCCCCAGCATTTT. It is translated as CASSFGQGDQPQHF.

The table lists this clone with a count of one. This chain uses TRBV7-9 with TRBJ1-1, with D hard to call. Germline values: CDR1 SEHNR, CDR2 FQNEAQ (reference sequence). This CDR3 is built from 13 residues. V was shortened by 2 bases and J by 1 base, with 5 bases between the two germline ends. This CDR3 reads CASSLLTNTEAFF. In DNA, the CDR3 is TGTGCCAGCAGCTTATTGACGAACACTGAAGCTTTCTTT.

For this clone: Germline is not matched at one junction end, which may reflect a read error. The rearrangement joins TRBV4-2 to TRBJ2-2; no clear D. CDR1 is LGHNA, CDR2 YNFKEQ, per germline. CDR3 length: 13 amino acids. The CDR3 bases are TGTGCCAGCGGCCAAGTTGATGCCGGGGAGCTGTTTTTT. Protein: CASGQVDAGELFF.

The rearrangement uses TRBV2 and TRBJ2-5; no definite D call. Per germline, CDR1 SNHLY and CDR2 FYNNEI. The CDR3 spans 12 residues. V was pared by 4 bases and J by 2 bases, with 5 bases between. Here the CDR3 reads CASSGDQETQYF. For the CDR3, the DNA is TGTGCCAGCAGTGGGGATCAAGAGACCCAGTACTTC.

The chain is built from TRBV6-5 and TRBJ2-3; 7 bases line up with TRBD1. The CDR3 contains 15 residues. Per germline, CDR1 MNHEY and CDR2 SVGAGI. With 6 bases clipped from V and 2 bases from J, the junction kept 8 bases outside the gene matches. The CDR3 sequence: CASRNPGQTTDTQYF. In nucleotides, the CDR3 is TGTGCCAGCAGGAACCCGGGACAGACCACAGATACGCAGTATTTT.

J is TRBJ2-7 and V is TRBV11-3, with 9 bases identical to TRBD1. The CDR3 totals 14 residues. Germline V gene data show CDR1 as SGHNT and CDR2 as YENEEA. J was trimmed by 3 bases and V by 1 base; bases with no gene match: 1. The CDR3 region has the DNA TGTGCCAGCAGCTTAGGGACAGGGGTCTACGAGCAGTACTTC. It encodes CASSLGTGVYEQYF.

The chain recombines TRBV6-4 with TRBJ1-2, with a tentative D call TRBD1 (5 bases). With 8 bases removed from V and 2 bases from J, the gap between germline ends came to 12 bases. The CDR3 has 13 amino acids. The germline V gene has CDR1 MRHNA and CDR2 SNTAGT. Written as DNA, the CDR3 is TGTGCCAGCCGGCAGGGCTTGAACTATGGCTACACCTTC. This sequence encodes CASRQGLNYGYTF.

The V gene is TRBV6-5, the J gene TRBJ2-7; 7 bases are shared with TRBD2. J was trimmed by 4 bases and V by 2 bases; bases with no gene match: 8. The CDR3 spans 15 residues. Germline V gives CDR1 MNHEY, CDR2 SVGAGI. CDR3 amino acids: CASSYGGGGGYEQYF. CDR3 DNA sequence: TGTGCCAGCAGTTACGGTGGGGGGGGAGGTTACGAGCAGTACTTC.

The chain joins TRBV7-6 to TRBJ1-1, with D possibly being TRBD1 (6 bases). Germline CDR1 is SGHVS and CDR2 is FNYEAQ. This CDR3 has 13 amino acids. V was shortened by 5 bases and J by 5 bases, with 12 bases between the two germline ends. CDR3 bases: TGTGCCAGCAGCCCCCAGGGGTGGACTGAAGCTTTCTTT. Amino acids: CASSPQGWTEAFF.

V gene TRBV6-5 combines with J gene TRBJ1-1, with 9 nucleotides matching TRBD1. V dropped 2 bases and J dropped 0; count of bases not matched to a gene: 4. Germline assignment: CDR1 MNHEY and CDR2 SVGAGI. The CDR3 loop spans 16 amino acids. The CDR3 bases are TGTGCCAGCAGTTACCGGACAGGGGAGGTGAACACTGAAGCTTTCTTT. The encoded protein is CASSYRTGEVNTEAFF.

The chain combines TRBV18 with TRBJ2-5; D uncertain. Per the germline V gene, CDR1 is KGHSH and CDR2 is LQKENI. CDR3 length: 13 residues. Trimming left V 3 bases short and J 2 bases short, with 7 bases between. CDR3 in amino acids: CASSPGVQETQYF. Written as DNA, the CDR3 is TGTGCCAGCTCACCCGGAGTTCAAGAGACCCAGTACTTC.

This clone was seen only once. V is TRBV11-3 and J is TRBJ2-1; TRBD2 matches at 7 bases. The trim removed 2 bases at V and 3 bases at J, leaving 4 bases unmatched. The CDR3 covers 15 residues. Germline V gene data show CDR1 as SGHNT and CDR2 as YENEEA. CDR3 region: CASSLRSSGYNEQFF. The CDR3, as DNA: TGTGCCAGCAGCTTAAGGTCTAGCGGCTACAATGAGCAGTTCTTC.

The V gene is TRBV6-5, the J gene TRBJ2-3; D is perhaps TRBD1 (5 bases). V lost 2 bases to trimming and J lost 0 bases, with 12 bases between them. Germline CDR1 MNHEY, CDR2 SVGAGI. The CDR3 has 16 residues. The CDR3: CASSYRGRTSTDTQYF. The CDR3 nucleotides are TGTGCCAGCAGTTACAGGGGTAGAACTAGCACAGATACGCAGTATTTT.

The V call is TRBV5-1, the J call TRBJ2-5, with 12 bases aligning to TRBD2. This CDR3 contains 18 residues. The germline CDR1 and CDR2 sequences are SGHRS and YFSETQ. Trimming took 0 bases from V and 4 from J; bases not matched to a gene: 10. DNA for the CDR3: TGCGCCAGCAGCTTGGGCCCTAGCGGGAGGGCTAGAGGAGAGACCCAGTACTTC. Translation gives CASSLGPSGRARGETQYF.

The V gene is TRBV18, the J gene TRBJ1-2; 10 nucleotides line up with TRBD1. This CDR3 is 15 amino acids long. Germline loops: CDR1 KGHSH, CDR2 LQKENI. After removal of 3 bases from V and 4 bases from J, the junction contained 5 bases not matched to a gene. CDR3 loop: CASSPGTGAGYGYTF. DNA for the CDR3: TGTGCCAGCTCACCGGGGACAGGGGCTGGCTATGGCTACACCTTC.

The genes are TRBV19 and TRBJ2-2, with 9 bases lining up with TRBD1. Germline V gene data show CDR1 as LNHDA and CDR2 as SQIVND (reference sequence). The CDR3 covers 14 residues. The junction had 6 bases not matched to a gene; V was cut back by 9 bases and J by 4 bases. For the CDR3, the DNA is TGTGCCAGCACACAGGGGGCGAGCACCGGGGAGCTGTTTTTT. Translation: CASTQGASTGELFF.

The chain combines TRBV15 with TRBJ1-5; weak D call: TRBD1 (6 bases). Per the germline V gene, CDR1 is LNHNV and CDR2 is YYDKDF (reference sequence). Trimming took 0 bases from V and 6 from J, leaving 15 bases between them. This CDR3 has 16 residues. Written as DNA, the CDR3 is TGTGCCACCAGCAGAGATCGGGCTGGGGGCGGTCAGCCCCAGCATTTT. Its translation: CATSRDRAGGGQPQHF.

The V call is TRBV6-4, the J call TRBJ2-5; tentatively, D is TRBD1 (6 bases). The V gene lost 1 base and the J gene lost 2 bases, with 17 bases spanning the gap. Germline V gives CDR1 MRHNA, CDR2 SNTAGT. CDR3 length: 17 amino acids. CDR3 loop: CASSDCWGPSPQETQYF. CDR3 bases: TGTGCCAGCAGTGACTGCTGGGGGCCCAGTCCTCAAGAGACCCAGTACTTC.

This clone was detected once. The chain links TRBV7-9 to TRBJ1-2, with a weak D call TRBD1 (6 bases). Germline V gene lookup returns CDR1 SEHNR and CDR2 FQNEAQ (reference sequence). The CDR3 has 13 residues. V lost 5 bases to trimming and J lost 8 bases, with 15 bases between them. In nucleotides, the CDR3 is TGTGCCAGCAGCCTACAACAGGGTGACGGCTACACCTTC. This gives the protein CASSLQQGDGYTF.

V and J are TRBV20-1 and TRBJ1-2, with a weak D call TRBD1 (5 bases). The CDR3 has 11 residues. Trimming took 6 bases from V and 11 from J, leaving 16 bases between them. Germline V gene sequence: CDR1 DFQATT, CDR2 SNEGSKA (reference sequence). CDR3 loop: CSAVGPESYTF. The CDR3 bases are TGCAGTGCGGTGGGACCAGAGAGTTACACCTTC.